These 14 T cell receptor beta chains came from one sample sequenced in a study of blood T cell repertoires in COVID-19. The data were produced by immunoSEQ multiplex PCR, yet TCRdb's version contains in-frame clones alone and is incomplete. Altogether 120,000 to 150,000 clones are present, roughly 85% being singletons, with the ten largest covering about 2.8%. Sequences were obtained from peripheral blood. Receptors originate from a human donor with acute or convalescent COVID-19. The donor label of this sample is uncertain.

This chain connects TRBV4-3 to TRBJ2-3, with TRBD2 matching 11 bases. The V gene end was trimmed by 3 bases and the J gene end by 3 bases; junction bases not matched to a gene: 8. Germline V CDR1 and CDR2: LGHNA, YSLEER. CDR3 length equals 17 residues. CDR3 bases: TGCGCCAGCAGCCACCAAACTAGCGGGGGACGGACAGATACGCAGTATTTT. Protein sequence: CASSHQTSGGRTDTQYF.

The V gene is TRBV7-2, the J gene TRBJ2-1; 7 bases agree with TRBD2. With 0 bases clipped from V and 1 base from J, the junction kept 3 bases outside the gene matches. CDR1 SGHTA and CDR2 FQGNSA come from the germline V gene. The CDR3 is made up of 16 amino acids. CDR3 protein: CASSLASGVSYNEQFF. The CDR3 DNA reads TGTGCCAGCAGCTTAGCGAGCGGGGTTTCCTACAATGAGCAGTTCTTC.

This chain joins TRBV7-8 and TRBJ2-3, with 8 bases identical to TRBD2. V lost 7 bases, J lost 1 base, and 7 bases stayed unmatched. Germline V gene sequence: CDR1 SGHVS, CDR2 FQNEAQ. The CDR3 covers 15 residues. The CDR3 DNA reads as TGTGCCAGCAAAACCCGGGGGGGGCGCACAGATACGCAGTATTTT. Translated, it gives CASKTRGGRTDTQYF.

With respect to this clone: At one boundary the junction diverges from the germline segment, which might be a read error. The chain employs TRBV4-2 and TRBJ1-2; 10 nucleotides match TRBD1. The CDR3 sequence is 17 residues long. Germline CDR1 LGHNA, CDR2 YNFKEQ. The chain's CDR3 is CASRQDPGTGAYYGYTF. The CDR3 region has the DNA TGTGCCAGCAGGCAAGACCCCGGGACAGGGGCCTACTATGGCTACACCTTC.

This clone has only a few counts. The chain links TRBV18 to TRBJ1-2; D remains ambiguous. The CDR3 consists of 17 residues. V was trimmed by 2 bases and J by 8 bases, leaving 24 bases between them. Germline loops: CDR1 KGHSH, CDR2 LQKENI. The CDR3 is CASSPEARTSMMRGYTF. Here the CDR3 DNA reads TGTGCCAGCTCACCAGAGGCACGGACTTCTATGATGCGAGGCTACACCTTC.

The rearrangement uses TRBV5-8 and TRBJ1-3; 7 nucleotides line up with TRBD1. The CDR3 sequence is 16 residues long. Germline values: CDR1 SGHTS, CDR2 YDEGEE. The J segment lost 0 bases and the V segment lost 3 bases, leaving 6 bases of the junction unmatched. This CDR3 reads CASSSQGILSGNTIYF. The CDR3 coding sequence is TGTGCCAGCAGCTCACAGGGGATTCTCTCTGGAAACACCATATATTTT.

The V and J genes are TRBV7-3 and TRBJ2-3; tentatively, D is TRBD2 (6 bases). The CDR3 is made up of 15 amino acids. Deletions cut 5 bases from V and 6 bases from J, with 18 bases between. Germline loops: CDR1 SGHTA, CDR2 FQGTGA. The CDR3 loop reads CASSGDRRDSDTQYF. The CDR3 bases are TGTGCCAGCAGCGGGGATAGGCGGGACTCCGATACGCAGTATTTT.

This clone appeared a few times. V gene TRBV4-3 combines with J gene TRBJ1-5; the match to TRBD1 covers 8 bases. CDR1 LGHNA and CDR2 YSLEER come from the germline V gene. CDR3 length equals 16 residues. V gave up 2 bases and J gave up 9 bases; unmatched junction bases: 12. The DNA for the CDR3 is TGCGCCAGCAGCCAACAACCAGGGGGCTCTCAGTGGCCCCAGCATTTT. It is translated as CASSQQPGGSQWPQHF.

The gene calls are TRBV18 and TRBJ2-5; the match to TRBD2 covers 8 bases. Germline loops: CDR1 KGHSH, CDR2 LQKENI. The V gene end was trimmed by 1 base and the J gene end by 2 bases; junction bases not matched to a gene: 3. The CDR3 length is 15 residues. The CDR3 protein is CASSPQSGGQETQYF. CDR3 bases: TGTGCCAGCTCACCACAGAGCGGGGGACAAGAGACCCAGTACTTC.

This clone was counted a single time. The V gene is TRBV6-5, the J gene TRBJ1-4; the D is unclear. CDR3 length equals 15 residues. V lost 7 bases to trimming and J lost 8 bases, with 20 bases between them. Per germline, CDR1 MNHEY and CDR2 SVGAGI. The CDR3 is CASTATSGAGEKLFF. The CDR3, as DNA: TGTGCCAGCACCGCGACGTCAGGTGCGGGCGAAAAACTGTTTTTT.

This rearrangement joins TRBV18 to TRBJ1-2; 8 bases align to TRBD1. Per the germline V gene, CDR1 is KGHSH and CDR2 is LQKENI. This CDR3 contains 15 residues. The V gene end was trimmed by 3 bases and the J gene end by 4 bases; junction bases not matched to a gene: 7. The CDR3 is CASSPAEGQAYGYTF. The CDR3 DNA reads TGTGCCAGCTCACCCGCGGAGGGACAGGCCTATGGCTACACCTTC.

The rearrangement uses TRBV5-4 and TRBJ2-2; 14 nucleotides match TRBD2. Losses at the gene ends were 3 bases for V and 1 base for J; bases not matched to a gene: 2. Germline V lookup: CDR1 SGHNT, CDR2 YYREEE (reference sequence). This CDR3 spans 17 amino acids. The CDR3 spells CASSSGTSGRNTGELFF. CDR3 DNA sequence: TGTGCCAGCAGCTCCGGGACTAGCGGGAGGAACACCGGGGAGCTGTTTTTT.

The chain links TRBV18 to TRBJ1-1; D is unclear. Trimming took 5 bases from V and 0 from J, leaving 10 bases between them. This CDR3 is built from 14 residues. The V gene's germline CDR1 is KGHSH and CDR2 LQKENI. This CDR3 reads CASSLSPVNTEAFF. The CDR3 DNA reads as TGTGCCAGCTCATTAAGCCCCGTGAACACTGAAGCTTTCTTT.

In DNA form, the CDR3 reads TGTGCCAGCTCACAGTCATCAGGGGCCACTAATGAAAAACTGTTTTTT. Its translation is CASSQSSGATNEKLFF. The chain links TRBV18 to TRBJ1-4, with TRBD1 as a possible D gene (6 bases). Looked up from germline, CDR1 is KGHSH and CDR2 is LQKENI. This CDR3 has 16 residues. Trimming left V 4 bases short and J 2 bases short, with 14 bases between.